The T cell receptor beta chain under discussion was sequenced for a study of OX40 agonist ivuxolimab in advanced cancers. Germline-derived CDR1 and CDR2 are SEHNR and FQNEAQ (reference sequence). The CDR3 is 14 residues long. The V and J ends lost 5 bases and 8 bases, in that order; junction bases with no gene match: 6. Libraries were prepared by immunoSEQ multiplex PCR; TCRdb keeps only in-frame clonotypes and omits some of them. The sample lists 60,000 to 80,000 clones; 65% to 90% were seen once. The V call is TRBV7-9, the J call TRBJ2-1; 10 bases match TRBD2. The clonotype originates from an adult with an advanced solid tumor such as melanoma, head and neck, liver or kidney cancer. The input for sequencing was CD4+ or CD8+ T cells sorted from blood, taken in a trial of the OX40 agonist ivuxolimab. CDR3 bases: TGTGCCAGCAGCCGGCTAGCGGGGGTGGATGAGCAGTTCTTC. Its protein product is CASSRLAGVDEQFF.